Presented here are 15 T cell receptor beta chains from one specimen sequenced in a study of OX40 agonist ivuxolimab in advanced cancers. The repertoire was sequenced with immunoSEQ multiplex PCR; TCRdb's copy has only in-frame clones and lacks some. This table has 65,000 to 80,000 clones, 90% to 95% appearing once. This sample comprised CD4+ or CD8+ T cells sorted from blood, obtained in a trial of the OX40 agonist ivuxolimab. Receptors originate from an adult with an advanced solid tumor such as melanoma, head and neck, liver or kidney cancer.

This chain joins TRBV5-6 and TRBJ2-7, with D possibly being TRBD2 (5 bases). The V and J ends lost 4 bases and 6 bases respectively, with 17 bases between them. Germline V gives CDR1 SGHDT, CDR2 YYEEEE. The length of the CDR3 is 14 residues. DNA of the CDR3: TGTGCCAGCAGCCCGAGGGTACTAGTAGGCGAGCAGTACTTC. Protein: CASSPRVLVGEQYF. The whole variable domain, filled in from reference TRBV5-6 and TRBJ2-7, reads DAGVTQSPTHLIKTRGQQVTLRCSPKSGHDTVSWYQQALGQGPQFIFQYYEEEERQRGNFPDRFSGHQFPNYSSELNVNALLLGDSALYLCASSPRVLVGEQYFGPGTRLTVT.

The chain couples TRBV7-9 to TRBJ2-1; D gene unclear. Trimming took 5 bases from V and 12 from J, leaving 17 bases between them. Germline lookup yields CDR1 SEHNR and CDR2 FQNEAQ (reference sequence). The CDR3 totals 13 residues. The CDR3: CASSPTASAWQFF. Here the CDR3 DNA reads TGTGCCAGCAGCCCGACGGCGAGTGCTTGGCAGTTCTTC.

The CDR3 sequence is CASSLTGGGYNEQFF. The CDR3 DNA follows: TGTGCCAGCAGCTTGACAGGGGGCGGCTACAATGAGCAGTTCTTC. The J gene is TRBJ2-1, the V gene TRBV7-9; 10 bases map to TRBD1. J lost 3 bases, V lost 3 bases, and 2 bases had no gene match. The CDR3 totals 15 residues. Germline V gene sequence: CDR1 SEHNR, CDR2 FQNEAQ (reference sequence).

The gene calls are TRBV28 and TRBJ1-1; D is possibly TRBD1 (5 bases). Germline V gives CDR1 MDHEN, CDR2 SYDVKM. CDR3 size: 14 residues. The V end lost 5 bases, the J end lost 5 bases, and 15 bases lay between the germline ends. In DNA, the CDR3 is TGTGCCAGCAGTCCAGACGGGGGGAAGACTGAAGCTTTCTTT. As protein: CASSPDGGKTEAFF.

The CDR3 loop reads CASSQDRGVLAREAFF. The CDR3 region has the DNA TGTGCCAGCAGCCAAGATCGTGGGGTACTGGCTAGGGAAGCTTTCTTT. The genes are TRBV4-2 and TRBJ1-1, with unresolved D. The germline V gene has CDR1 LGHNA and CDR2 YNFKEQ. The CDR3 length is 16 residues. Trimming removed 0 bases from V and 8 bases from J, with 19 bases in between.

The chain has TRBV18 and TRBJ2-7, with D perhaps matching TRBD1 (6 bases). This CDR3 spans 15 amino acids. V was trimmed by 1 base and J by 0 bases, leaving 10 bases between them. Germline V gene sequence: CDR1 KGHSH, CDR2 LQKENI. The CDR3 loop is CASSPRTVSSYEQYF. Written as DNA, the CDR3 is TGTGCCAGCTCACCACGGACAGTAAGCTCCTACGAGCAGTACTTC.

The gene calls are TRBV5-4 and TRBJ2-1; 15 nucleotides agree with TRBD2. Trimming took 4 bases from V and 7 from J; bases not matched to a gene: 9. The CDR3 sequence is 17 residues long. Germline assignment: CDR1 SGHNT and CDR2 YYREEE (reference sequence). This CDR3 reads CASSPGSGLAGGNEQFF. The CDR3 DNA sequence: TGTGCCAGCAGCCCTGGGTCGGGACTAGCGGGGGGAAATGAGCAGTTCTTC.

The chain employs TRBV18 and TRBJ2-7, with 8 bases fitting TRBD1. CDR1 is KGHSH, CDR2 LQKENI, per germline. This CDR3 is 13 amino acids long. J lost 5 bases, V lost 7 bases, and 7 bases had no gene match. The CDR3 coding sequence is TGTGCCAGCTTACCCGGACAGGGCGACGAGCAGTACTTC. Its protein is CASLPGQGDEQYF.

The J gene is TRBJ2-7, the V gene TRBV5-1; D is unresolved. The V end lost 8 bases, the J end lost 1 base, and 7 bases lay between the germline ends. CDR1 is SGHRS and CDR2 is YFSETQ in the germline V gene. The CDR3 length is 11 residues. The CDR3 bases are TGCGCCAGTCGGCAATCCTACGAGCAGTACTTC. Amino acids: CASRQSYEQYF.

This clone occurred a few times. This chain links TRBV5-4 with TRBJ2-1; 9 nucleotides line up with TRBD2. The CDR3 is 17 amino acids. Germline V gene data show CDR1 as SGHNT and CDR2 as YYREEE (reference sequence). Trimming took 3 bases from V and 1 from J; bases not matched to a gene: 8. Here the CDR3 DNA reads TGTGCCAGCAGCTGGCGGAGGACTAGCGTGTCCTACAATGAGCAGTTCTTC. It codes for CASSWRRTSVSYNEQFF.

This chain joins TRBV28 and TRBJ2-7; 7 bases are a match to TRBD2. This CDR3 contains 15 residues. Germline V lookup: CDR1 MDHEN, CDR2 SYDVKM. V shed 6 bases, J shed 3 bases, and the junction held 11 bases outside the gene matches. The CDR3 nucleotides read TGTGCCAGCAGCCAAGTTAGGGACTACCTCTACGAGCAGTACTTC. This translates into CASSQVRDYLYEQYF.

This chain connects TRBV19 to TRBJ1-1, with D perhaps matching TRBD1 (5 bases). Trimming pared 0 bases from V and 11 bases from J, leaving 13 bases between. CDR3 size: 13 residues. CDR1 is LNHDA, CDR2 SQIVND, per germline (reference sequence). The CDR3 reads CASSIEPLRGAFF. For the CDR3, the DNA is TGTGCCAGTAGTATAGAGCCCCTTCGGGGGGCTTTCTTT. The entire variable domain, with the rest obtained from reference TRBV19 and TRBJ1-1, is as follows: DGGITQSPKYLFRKEGQNVTLSCEQNLNHDAMYWYRQDPGQGLRLIYYSQIVNDFQKGDIAEGYSVSREKKESFPLTVTSAQKNPTAFYLCASSIEPLRGAFFGQGTRLTVV.

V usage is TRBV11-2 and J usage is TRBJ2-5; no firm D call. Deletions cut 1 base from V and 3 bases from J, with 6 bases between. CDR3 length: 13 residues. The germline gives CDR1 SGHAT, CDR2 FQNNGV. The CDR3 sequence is CASSLGAKETQYF. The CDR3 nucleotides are TGTGCCAGCAGCTTAGGTGCCAAAGAGACCCAGTACTTC.

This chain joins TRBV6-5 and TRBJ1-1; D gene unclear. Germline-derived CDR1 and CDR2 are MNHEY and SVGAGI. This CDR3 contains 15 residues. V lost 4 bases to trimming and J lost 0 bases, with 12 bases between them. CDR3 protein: CASSLNEFMNTEAFF. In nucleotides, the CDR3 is TGTGCCAGCAGTTTAAACGAATTCATGAACACTGAAGCTTTCTTT.

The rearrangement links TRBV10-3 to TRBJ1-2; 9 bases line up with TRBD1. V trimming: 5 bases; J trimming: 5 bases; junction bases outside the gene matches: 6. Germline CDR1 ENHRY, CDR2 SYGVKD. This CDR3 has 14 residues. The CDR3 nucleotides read TGTGCCATCAGTTCCGACAGGGGGGGATATGGCTACACCTTC. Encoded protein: CAISSDRGGYGYTF.